The 24 T cell receptor beta chains given below trace back to one sample, sequenced in a study of blood T cell repertoires in COVID-19. Assay used: immunoSEQ multiplex PCR; TCRdb lists only in-frame clones, some missing. Among about 87,000 clones listed, over 75% were seen once. Sequenced material: peripheral blood. Every receptor here comes from a woman in her 70s with acute or convalescent COVID-19.

The chain couples TRBV15 to TRBJ1-1, with D uncertain. The V gene lost 0 bases and the J gene lost 1 base, with 6 bases spanning the gap. CDR1 and CDR2 from the germline V gene are LNHNV and YYDKDF (reference sequence). The CDR3 runs to 14 residues. This CDR3 is CATSRDPRNTEAFF. CDR3 DNA sequence: TGTGCCACCAGCAGAGATCCCAGGAACACTGAAGCTTTCTTT.

The genes are TRBV5-1 and TRBJ2-7; possible D gene TRBD1, 6 bases. The CDR3 extends over 15 amino acids. CDR1 and CDR2 (germline): SGHRS, YFSETQ. V lost 0 bases, J lost 1 base, and 11 bases lay in between. CDR3 DNA: TGCGCCAGCAGCTTGGGACAGGCTTTATCCTACGAGCAGTACTTC. It codes for CASSLGQALSYEQYF.

This clone appeared once. The gene calls are TRBV5-1 and TRBJ1-1; D gene ambiguous. V lost 0 bases to trimming and J lost 0 bases, with 6 bases between them. Germline V gene lookup returns CDR1 SGHRS and CDR2 YFSETQ. The CDR3 contains 14 residues. This CDR3 is CASSLGDLNTEAFF. CDR3 DNA sequence: TGCGCCAGCAGCTTGGGCGATCTGAACACTGAAGCTTTCTTT.

This clone showed up just once. The chain links TRBV19 to TRBJ1-4, with a weak D call TRBD1 (6 bases). This CDR3 has 15 residues. Trimming took 6 bases from V and 2 from J, leaving 13 bases between them. Germline V gives CDR1 LNHDA, CDR2 SQIVND (reference sequence). Written as DNA, the CDR3 is TGTGCCAGTAGAATTCGAGGGGGTACTAATGAAAAACTGTTTTTT. Translating it yields CASRIRGGTNEKLFF.

The chain is built from TRBV5-1 and TRBJ1-6; TRBD1 aligns across 9 bases. V trimming: 4 bases; J trimming: 8 bases; junction bases outside the gene matches: 4. This CDR3 is built from 14 residues. The germline V gene has CDR1 SGHRS and CDR2 YFSETQ. In DNA form, the CDR3 reads TGCGCCAGCAGCCAAGGACAGGGGTATTCACCCCTCCACTTT. It is translated as CASSQGQGYSPLHF. The full variable domain, with the rest looked up from reference TRBV5-1 and TRBJ1-6, is KAGVTQTPRYLIKTRGQQVTLSCSPISGHRSVSWYQQTPGQGLQFLFEYFSETQRNKGNFPGRFSGRQFSNSRSEMNVSTLELGDSALYLCASSQGQGYSPLHFGNGTRLTVT.

The V and J genes are TRBV6-6 and TRBJ2-1, with 10 nucleotides matching TRBD2. CDR3 length: 14 amino acids. Trimming removed 7 bases from V and 7 bases from J; junction bases left unmatched: 7. The germline gives CDR1 MNHNY, CDR2 SVGAGI (reference sequence). The CDR3 region has the DNA TGTGCCAGCACCAGCGGGGGGGCGAGTAATGAGCAGTTCTTC. Encoded protein: CASTSGGASNEQFF.

This clone has just one count. This chain uses TRBV2 with TRBJ2-3; 16 positions agree with TRBD2. Trimming at V came to 6 bases and at J to 4 bases, leaving 1 base not matched to a gene. The CDR3 covers 15 residues. Germline V gene data show CDR1 as SNHLY and CDR2 as FYNNEI. CDR3 sequence: CASRGLAGGSDTQYF. In DNA form, the CDR3 reads TGTGCCAGCAGGGGACTAGCGGGGGGGTCAGATACGCAGTATTTT.

In this sample, this clone turned up a few times. DNA of the CDR3: TGTGCCACCTCTGGCGGCTACACCTTC. This encodes CATSGGYTF. The chain links TRBV24-1 to TRBJ1-2; D uncertain. Trimming took 9 bases from V and 8 from J, leaving 6 bases between them. In germline, CDR1 is KGHDR, CDR2 SFDVKD. This CDR3 is built from 9 residues.

The rearrangement uses TRBV23-1 and TRBJ1-4; the D gene is possibly TRBD1 (6 bases). TRBV23-1 is known as an ORF, though its function is uncertain. The CDR3 runs 17 residues. V lost 7 bases and J 5 bases, leaving 23 bases between the germline ends. In nucleotides, the CDR3 is TGCGCCAGCACTCCAAAGGGGGACGGGGTTTCAAATGAAAAACTGTTTTTT. As protein: CASTPKGDGVSNEKLFF.

This clone occurred once. The rearrangement links TRBV6-5 to TRBJ1-1; tentative D call: TRBD1 (6 bases). V was clipped by 4 bases and J by 1 base, with 13 bases between them. Germline CDR1 is MNHEY and CDR2 is SVGAGI. The CDR3 extends over 15 amino acids. Written as DNA, the CDR3 is TGTGCCAGCAGTTGGCAGGGGACGGCGAACACTGAAGCTTTCTTT. It encodes CASSWQGTANTEAFF.

The chain employs TRBV28 and TRBJ1-6; the match to TRBD1 covers 7 bases. The ends lost 6 bases at V and 3 bases at J; junction bases unmatched: 8. CDR1 is MDHEN, CDR2 SYDVKM, per germline. The CDR3 covers 16 residues. CDR3 bases: TGTGCCAGCAGACGCACAGGGGTCGACTATAATTCACCCCTCCACTTT. Translation gives CASRRTGVDYNSPLHF.

The CDR3 DNA sequence: TGTGCCAGCAGCGCACAGGGCCCTCCGTGGGATACGCAGTATTTT. Translating it yields CASSAQGPPWDTQYF. This chain joins TRBV7-3 and TRBJ2-3; D possibly corresponds to TRBD1 (6 bases). This CDR3 has 15 residues. The germline V and J ends were trimmed by 5 bases and 6 bases, with 18 bases remaining between them. Germline CDR1 is SGHTA and CDR2 is FQGTGA.

This sequence joins TRBV12-3 or TRBV12-4 and TRBJ1-1, with no clear D. The length of the CDR3 is 12 residues. V lost 6 bases and J 4 bases, leaving 9 bases between the germline ends. The chain's CDR3 is CASRVGSTEAFF. CDR3 sequence (DNA): TGTGCCAGCAGGGTCGGTAGCACTGAAGCTTTCTTT.

The rearrangement uses TRBV4-1 and TRBJ2-2, with D possibly TRBD2 on 5 matching bases. V lost 5 bases and J 0 bases, leaving 13 bases between the germline ends. The germline CDR1 and CDR2 sequences are MGHRA and YSYEKL. This CDR3 region has 16 residues. The DNA of the CDR3 is TGCGCCAGCAGCAAACGGACGCGGGCGAACACCGGGGAGCTGTTTTTT. It specifies CASSKRTRANTGELFF.

This chain uses TRBV7-9 with TRBJ2-5; 12 positions agree with TRBD2. V gave up 3 bases and J gave up 1 base; unmatched junction bases: 9. The CDR3 contains 18 residues. Germline V lookup: CDR1 SEHNR, CDR2 FQNEAQ (reference sequence). CDR3 bases: TGTGCCAGCAGCTTCATCCTAGCGGGGGGGATAAGCCAAGAGACCCAGTACTTC. It specifies CASSFILAGGISQETQYF.

The chain couples TRBV2 to TRBJ2-2; no definite D call. CDR1 is SNHLY, CDR2 FYNNEI, per germline. Trimming stripped 6 bases from V and 6 bases from J, with 11 bases between. The CDR3 totals 13 residues. The CDR3 nucleotides are TGTGCCAGCAGCCTGGGCAGACCCGGGGAGCTGTTTTTT. This codes for CASSLGRPGELFF.

The genes are TRBV19 and TRBJ1-2; TRBD1 aligns across 8 bases. From germline, CDR1 is LNHDA and CDR2 SQIVND (reference sequence). The CDR3 covers 13 residues. Unmatched junction bases numbered 6, after V lost 8 bases and J lost 4 bases. The CDR3 bases are TGTGCCAGTTTCCCCGGACAGGGCTATGGCTACACCTTC. Protein sequence: CASFPGQGYGYTF.

CDR3 residues: CASSPARGGGYTF. The DNA for the CDR3 is TGTGCCAGCAGCCCTGCCAGGGGTGGGGGCTACACCTTC. The V and J genes are TRBV3-1 (or the pseudogene TRBV3-2) and TRBJ1-2; D is possibly TRBD1 (6 bases). V lost 4 bases and J lost 8, with 14 bases in between. Germline V CDR1 and CDR2: LGHDT, YNNKEL (reference sequence). This CDR3 is built from 13 residues.

The chain recombines TRBV7-9 with TRBJ1-2; weak D call: TRBD1 (5 bases). The V gene lost 0 bases and the J gene lost 6 bases, with 5 bases spanning the gap. Germline V gene data show CDR1 as SEHNR and CDR2 as FQNEAQ (reference sequence). CDR3 length equals 12 residues. DNA for the CDR3: TGTGCCAGCAGCTTAGCAGGGGATGGCTACACCTTC. This encodes CASSLAGDGYTF.

There are a few counts of this clone. The chain recombines TRBV5-4 with TRBJ1-2, with D uncertain. Per the germline V gene, CDR1 is SGHNT and CDR2 is YYREEE (reference sequence). The CDR3 has 14 residues. Trimming took off 4 bases at V and 5 bases at J, with 15 bases between the two ends. As DNA, the CDR3 is TGTGCCAGCAGCCCCGGAGGGATCACATATGGCTACACCTTC. Its translation is CASSPGGITYGYTF.

The chain carries TRBV6-5 and TRBJ1-6, with D hard to call. CDR3 length: 13 residues. Trimming removed 4 bases at V and 6 bases at J, with 7 bases between. The germline V gene has CDR1 MNHEY and CDR2 SVGAGI. The CDR3 DNA reads TGTGCCAGCAGTTCGCGGGCTAATTCACCCCTCCACTTT. Protein product: CASSSRANSPLHF.

In DNA form, the CDR3 reads TGTGCCAGCAGTTTCAGAGGAGGCTACGAGCAGTACTTC. Amino acids: CASSFRGGYEQYF. V is TRBV27 and J is TRBJ2-7; TRBD2 might be the D (5 bases). Germline CDR1 reads MNHEY; CDR2 reads SMNVEV (reference sequence). V was trimmed by 3 bases and J by 3 bases, leaving 9 bases between them. The CDR3 is made up of 13 amino acids.

V is TRBV6-6 and J is TRBJ1-1; perhaps TRBD1 as D (5 bases). V was cut by 4 bases and J by 1 base, with 7 bases left in between. This CDR3 contains 13 residues. Germline V gene lookup returns CDR1 MNHNY and CDR2 SVGAGI (reference sequence). The CDR3 DNA sequence: TGTGCCAGCAGTTTTCAGGGGAACACTGAAGCTTTCTTT. Protein sequence: CASSFQGNTEAFF.

CDR3 nucleotide sequence: TGCGCCAGCAGCGCCGGGACAGGGTTAAAGTCACCCCTCCACTTT. Amino acid sequence: CASSAGTGLKSPLHF. V and J are TRBV10-1 and TRBJ1-6; 9 nucleotides align to TRBD1. CDR1 is WNHNN, CDR2 SYGVQD, per germline (reference sequence). The CDR3 has 15 residues. Trimming at V came to 6 bases and at J to 10 bases, leaving 10 bases not matched to a gene.